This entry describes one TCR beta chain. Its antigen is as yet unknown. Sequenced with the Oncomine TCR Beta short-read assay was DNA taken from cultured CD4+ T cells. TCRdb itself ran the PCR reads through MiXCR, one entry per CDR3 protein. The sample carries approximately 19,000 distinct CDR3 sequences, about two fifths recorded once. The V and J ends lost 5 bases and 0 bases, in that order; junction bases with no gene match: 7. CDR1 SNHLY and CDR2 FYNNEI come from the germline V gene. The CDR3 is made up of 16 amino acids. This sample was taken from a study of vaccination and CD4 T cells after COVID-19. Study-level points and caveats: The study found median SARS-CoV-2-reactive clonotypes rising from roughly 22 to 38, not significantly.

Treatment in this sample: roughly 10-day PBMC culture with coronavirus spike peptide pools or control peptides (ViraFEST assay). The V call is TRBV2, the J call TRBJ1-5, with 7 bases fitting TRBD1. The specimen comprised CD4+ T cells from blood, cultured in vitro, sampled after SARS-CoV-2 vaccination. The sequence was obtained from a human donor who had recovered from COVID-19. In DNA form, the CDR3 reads TGTGCCAGCAGTAGACAGGGTGGTCGTAGCAATCAGCCCCAGCATTTT. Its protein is CASSRQGGRSNQPQHF.